The T cell receptor beta chain under discussion was sequenced for a study of blood T cell repertoires in COVID-19. Seattle enrolled patients during active infection and tracked them longitudinally. V gave up 4 bases and J gave up 4 bases; unmatched junction bases: 3. The germline V gene encodes CDR1 SGHDT and CDR2 YYEEEE. The length of the CDR3 is 15 residues. Original data processing: Reference gene primer amplification gave estimated nucleated cell counts. Using immunoSEQ multiplex PCR, the repertoire was profiled, and TCRdb retains in-frame clones only, with some absent. V and J calls plus clone size are reproduced from that table; the DNA served to infer D and trimming. The top ten hold just over 2.5% of the sample, which has 200,000 to 300,000 clones, more than 85% seen once.

The V and J genes are TRBV5-6 and TRBJ2-1; TRBD2 matches at 12 bases. The TCR was taken from a person aged 18-29 years with COVID-19, enrolled during active disease. The sample taken for sequencing was peripheral blood. CDR3 nucleotides: TGTGCCAGCAGCCCAGGACTAGCGGGATACAATGAGCAGTTCTTC. As protein: CASSPGLAGYNEQFF.